This T cell receptor (beta chain) was identified during a study of shared clonotypes between healthy human individuals. The run depth of the assay was deep. The assay was immunoSEQ multiplex PCR, and TCRdb's table has in-frame clones only and misses some. There are about 2.2 million clones in the sample; roughly 93% occur only once, and about 1.7% lies in the top ten. The V gene's germline CDR1 is LNHNV and CDR2 YYDKDF (reference sequence). The CDR3 has 16 residues. The V end was cut by 0 bases, the J end by 2 bases, with 13 bases between. CD45RO-negative, CCR7-selected cells formed the naive CD8 fraction, which excluded terminally differentiated effector memory CD45RA+ cells.

Material: naive CD8+ T cells from PBMCs. The clonotype was recovered from a man aged 18 to 30 in good health. Some clones in this sample may be carry-over from other donors' samples. This rearrangement joins TRBV15 to TRBJ2-5; D is uncertain. The CDR3 loop reads CATSRDPETAQETQYF. Written as DNA, the CDR3 is TGTGCCACCAGCAGAGATCCTGAGACGGCTCAAGAGACCCAGTACTTC.